This TCR beta chain was sequenced in a study of beta chain features in type 1 diabetes. Sequencing targeted expressed TCRB transcripts, as all isolated RNA had been reverse transcribed. Using immunoSEQ multiplex PCR, the repertoire was profiled, and TCRdb retains in-frame clones only, with some absent. The repertoire holds some 330,000 clones, with around 13% as singletons. The study's findings and limits: TCRB CDR3 length was moderately but significantly reduced in all four CD4+ subsets of Type 1 diabetes patients.

A remark on this clone: What it recognizes is unknown. The sample carries other DNA sequences with the same CDR3.

From germline, CDR1 is SGHVS and CDR2 FQNEAQ. With 5 bases removed from V and 2 bases from J, the gap between germline ends came to 10 bases. The CDR3 is made up of 15 amino acids. Sequenced input: naive CD4+ T cells from blood. The J gene is TRBJ2-6, the V gene TRBV7-8, with unresolved D. The receptor comes from a woman aged 18-29 years with type 1 diabetes. The CDR3 loop reads CASSPRRAGANVLTF. The CDR3 nucleotides read TGTGCCAGCAGCCCACGTCGGGCTGGGGCCAACGTCCTGACTTTC.